These 13 T cell receptor beta chains share one sample of origin, sequenced in a study of blood T cell repertoires in COVID-19 (dated by TCRdb to the early 2020s). The library came from the immunoSEQ multiplex PCR assay. TCRdb holds this immuneACCESS table with in-frame rearrangements only. Some clones are missing; in checked studies, unresolved V genes explain under half, and the rest has no known cause. Within this sample are approximately 500,000 clones, with roughly 89% of them counted one time only. The top ten clones comprise less than 9% of the sample. Sequenced sample: peripheral blood. Receptor source: a woman between 45 and 60 years old with COVID-19, enrolled during active disease.

This chain connects TRBV5-1 to TRBJ1-1, with D possibly matching TRBD1 (5 bases). Germline-derived CDR1 and CDR2 are SGHRS and YFSETQ. V shed 3 bases and J shed 3 bases, with 9 bases lying between them. This CDR3 is 13 amino acids long. The DNA of the CDR3 is TGCGCCAGCAGCTCCGTGACAGACACTGAAGCTTTCTTT. This encodes CASSSVTDTEAFF.

V and J are TRBV3-1 (or the pseudogene TRBV3-2) and TRBJ1-5; D not certain. Germline loops: CDR1 LGHDT, CDR2 YNNKEL (reference sequence). V shed 2 bases and J shed 8 bases, with 10 bases lying between them. The CDR3 length is 13 residues. Written as DNA, the CDR3 is TGTGCCAGCAGCCAATCCAGGTCCGAGCCCCAGCATTTT. Protein: CASSQSRSEPQHF.

This clone was detected only once. In nucleotides, the CDR3 is TGCGCCAGCAGCTTGAGCGGGCCTGGAGGCTACACCTTC. Its translation: CASSLSGPGGYTF. The chain links TRBV5-1 to TRBJ1-2; D remains unclear. Between the trimmed V and J ends, which lost 1 base and 8 bases, there was a span of 12 bases. The CDR3 is 13 residues long. CDR1 is SGHRS, CDR2 YFSETQ, per germline.

The CDR3 DNA reads TGTGCCAGCAGTCCAATTGACAGGGCCCGCTATGGCTACACCTTC. Amino acids: CASSPIDRARYGYTF. The gene calls are TRBV11-2 and TRBJ1-2; TRBD1 agrees at 7 bases. J gave up 4 bases and V 6 bases, and 11 bases lay outside the gene matches. The CDR3 has 15 amino acids. CDR1 is SGHAT and CDR2 is FQNNGV in the germline V gene.

This chain joins TRBV19 and TRBJ1-1; TRBD1 matches at 7 bases. The germline CDR1 and CDR2 sequences are LNHDA and SQIVND (reference sequence). Trimming took 3 bases from V and 1 from J; bases not matched to a gene: 5. This CDR3 is 15 amino acids long. CDR3 region: CASSMLRGPNTEAFF. Written as DNA, the CDR3 is TGTGCCAGTAGTATGCTGAGGGGGCCGAACACTGAAGCTTTCTTT.

This chain uses TRBV12-3 or TRBV12-4 with TRBJ2-3; perhaps TRBD1 as D (5 bases). Trimming left V 1 base short and J 4 bases short, with 6 bases between. This CDR3 contains 13 residues. The CDR3 DNA reads as TGTGCCAGCAGTTTAGGCAGGGCAGATACGCAGTATTTT. Translating it yields CASSLGRADTQYF.

The chain links TRBV5-1 to TRBJ2-3, with 9 bases aligning to TRBD2. This CDR3 has 17 amino acids. J lost 6 bases, V lost 0 bases, and 11 bases had no gene match. The germline V gene encodes CDR1 SGHRS and CDR2 YFSETQ. The CDR3, as DNA: TGCGCCAGCAGCTTGGTGGCTAGCGGGGTGAGGTCTGATACGCAGTATTTT. It codes for CASSLVASGVRSDTQYF.

J is TRBJ1-1 and V is TRBV19; perhaps TRBD1 as D (5 bases). The CDR3 sequence is 15 residues long. The germline CDR1 and CDR2 sequences are LNHDA and SQIVND (reference sequence). V lost 7 bases, J lost 1 base, and 16 bases lay in between. This CDR3 reads CASTKQAGTNTEAFF. The CDR3 nucleotides are TGTGCCAGTACTAAACAGGCCGGAACGAACACTGAAGCTTTCTTT.

V gene TRBV5-1 combines with J gene TRBJ1-2; no clear D gene. The CDR3 has 13 residues. Germline lookup yields CDR1 SGHRS and CDR2 YFSETQ. Trimming took 5 bases from V and 1 from J, leaving 9 bases between them. CDR3 amino acids: CASSWAGNYGYTF. The CDR3 DNA follows: TGCGCCAGCAGTTGGGCGGGTAACTATGGCTACACCTTC.

The CDR3 here is CASRISGGNSYNSPLHF. Here the CDR3 DNA reads TGTGCCAGCAGAATTTCGGGAGGTAACTCCTATAATTCACCCCTCCACTTT. The chain carries TRBV2 and TRBJ1-6; D gene uncertain. This CDR3 has 17 residues. V lost 6 bases to trimming and J lost 0 bases, with 15 bases between them. Per germline, CDR1 SNHLY and CDR2 FYNNEI.

The chain couples TRBV25-1 to TRBJ2-2, with D possibly TRBD2 on 6 matching bases. Germline V gives CDR1 MGHDK, CDR2 SYGVNS. CDR3 length: 15 amino acids. V was clipped by 7 bases and J by 5 bases, with 17 bases between them. The CDR3 is CASTTGSPGTGELFF. The CDR3 DNA sequence: TGTGCCAGCACCACCGGGAGCCCAGGGACCGGGGAGCTGTTTTTT.

The chain recombines TRBV7-9 with TRBJ1-6; D might be TRBD1 (5 bases). CDR1 is SEHNR and CDR2 is FQNEAQ in the germline V gene (reference sequence). Trimming took off 5 bases at V and 7 bases at J, with 18 bases between the two ends. This CDR3 region has 16 residues. The CDR3 region is CASSLRGTGGNSPLHF. The CDR3 coding sequence is TGTGCCAGCAGCCTGCGCGGCACAGGAGGGAATTCACCCCTCCACTTT.

The rearrangement joins TRBV3-1 (or the pseudogene TRBV3-2) to TRBJ1-1; D is possibly TRBD1 (6 bases). CDR1 LGHDT and CDR2 YNNKEL come from the germline V gene (reference sequence). The germline V and J ends were trimmed by 4 bases and 4 bases, with 19 bases remaining between them. The CDR3 extends over 16 amino acids. CDR3 DNA: TGTGCCAGCAGCCGAGAAGGGACCCTAGGGGGCACTGAAGCTTTCTTT. Protein sequence: CASSREGTLGGTEAFF.